Below, 21 T cell receptor beta chains from the same sample are listed, as sequenced in a study of cytomegalovirus exposure and HLA in healthy donors. It was with 60 Vbeta and 13 Jbeta primers that the PCR ran. The repertoire was sequenced with immunoSEQ multiplex PCR; TCRdb's copy has only in-frame clones and lacks some. The sample lists approximately 150,000 clones, roughly 77% seen once, with 4.7% in the top ten. Sequenced input: PBMCs. These receptors originate from a man younger than 35 in good health and CMV-seropositive.

This clone was counted only a few times. The chain employs TRBV19 and TRBJ1-1; D gene uncertain. Germline lookup yields CDR1 LNHDA and CDR2 SQIVND (reference sequence). The V end lost 8 bases, the J end lost 0 bases, and 7 bases lay between the germline ends. The CDR3 totals 12 residues. The CDR3 is CASGPMNTEAFF. CDR3 bases: TGTGCCAGTGGCCCCATGAACACTGAAGCTTTCTTT.

The chain uses TRBV25-1 and TRBJ2-1; tentative D call: TRBD2 (7 bases). V gave up 1 base and J gave up 6 bases, with 13 bases separating them. This CDR3 contains 15 residues. Germline V gene lookup returns CDR1 MGHDK and CDR2 SYGVNS. The CDR3 protein is CASSEFGGAGNEQFF. The CDR3 region has the DNA TGTGCCAGCAGTGAATTTGGGGGGGCCGGCAATGAGCAGTTCTTC.

The chain recombines TRBV7-9 with TRBJ2-3; 11 nucleotides align to TRBD1. V lost 8 bases, J lost 2 bases, and 12 bases stayed unmatched. The CDR3 is 17 amino acids. Looked up from germline, CDR1 is SEHNR and CDR2 is FQNEAQ (reference sequence). CDR3 in amino acids: CASWRTQDRGLTDTQYF. Written as DNA, the CDR3 is TGTGCCAGCTGGCGGACGCAGGACAGGGGGCTCACAGATACGCAGTATTTT.

This clone was detected once. The chain combines TRBV23-1 with TRBJ1-5, with 7 bases matching TRBD1. Being an ORF, TRBV23-1 has a function that is uncertain. The CDR3 extends over 13 amino acids. V shed 7 bases and J 5 bases; nucleotides not matched to a gene: 5. As DNA, the CDR3 is TGCGCCAGCACCACAGGGGTGGATCAGCCCCAGCATTTT. This gives the protein CASTTGVDQPQHF.

The chain carries TRBV2 and TRBJ2-7; TRBD1 might be the D (6 bases). The germline V gene encodes CDR1 SNHLY and CDR2 FYNNEI. This CDR3 has 14 amino acids. V lost 8 bases to trimming and J lost 4 bases, with 18 bases between them. The CDR3 is CASEGQPGPYEQYV. The CDR3 bases are TGTGCCAGCGAGGGACAACCTGGGCCTTACGAGCAGTACGTC.

The chain combines TRBV6-5 with TRBJ1-1; the D gene is possibly TRBD1 (6 bases). Germline CDR1 and CDR2: MNHEY and SVGAGI. V was clipped by 4 bases and J by 1 base, with 10 bases between them. There are 14 residues in the CDR3. Here the CDR3 DNA reads TGTGCCAGCAGTTTAGGGGGGGGGAACACTGAAGCTTTCTTT. Protein: CASSLGGGNTEAFF.

This chain connects TRBV5-6 to TRBJ2-3; 9 bases match TRBD1. Germline trimming cut 4 bases from V and 2 bases from J; bases unmatched to any gene: 5. The germline V gene encodes CDR1 SGHDT and CDR2 YYEEEE. The CDR3 runs 15 residues. For the CDR3, the DNA is TGTGCCAGCAGCCTGGGACAGGGAGACACAGATACGCAGTATTTT. Encoded protein: CASSLGQGDTDTQYF.

This clone appeared a single time. The chain joins TRBV30 to TRBJ2-2; TRBD2 is a possible D gene (6 bases). This CDR3 comprises 14 residues. Germline CDR1 reads GTSNPN; CDR2 reads SVGIG (reference sequence). V was shortened by 4 bases and J by 1 base, with 10 bases between the two germline ends. CDR3 region: CAWNPGLNTGELFF. CDR3 bases: TGTGCCTGGAATCCGGGACTGAACACCGGGGAGCTGTTTTTT.

This chain links TRBV4-2 with TRBJ1-5, with 8 bases that match TRBD1. V lost 0 bases, J lost 2 bases, and 3 bases stayed unmatched. The length of the CDR3 is 16 residues. Germline V gene lookup returns CDR1 LGHNA and CDR2 YNFKEQ. The CDR3, as DNA: TGTGCCAGCAGCCAAGAGGGACAGGTGGGCAATCAGCCCCAGCATTTT. As protein: CASSQEGQVGNQPQHF.

With regard to this clone: At one end the junction does not follow the germline gene, possibly because of a read error. CDR3 region: CAWANRGLNEF. CDR3 sequence (DNA): TGTGCCTGGGCAAATCGGGGACTGAATGAATTT. This chain uses TRBV30 with TRBJ2-2; tentative D call: TRBD2 (6 bases). CDR1 GTSNPN and CDR2 SVGIG come from the germline V gene (reference sequence). The CDR3 extends over 11 amino acids.

This chain joins TRBV27 and TRBJ2-1; D may be TRBD1 (6 bases). V was clipped by 2 bases and J by 0 bases, with 11 bases between them. Germline CDR1 is MNHEY and CDR2 is SMNVEV (reference sequence). This CDR3 comprises 16 residues. CDR3 loop: CASSLQGQYSYNEQFF. The CDR3 DNA reads as TGTGCCAGCAGTTTACAAGGACAGTACTCCTACAATGAGCAGTTCTTC.

Points on this clone: An end of the junction differs from the germline gene, which may be a read error. The rearrangement uses TRBV7-7 and TRBJ2-1, with 9 bases aligning to TRBD1. CDR3 length equals 15 residues. Germline V gene sequence: CDR1 SSHAT, CDR2 FNYEAQ (reference sequence). CDR3 protein: CASSLAGGQGNEQFF. The CDR3 DNA follows: TGTGCTAGCAGCTTAGCTGGGGGACAGGGTAATGAGCAGTTCTTC. Full variable domain (outside the CDR3, taken from reference TRBV7-7 and TRBJ2-1): GAGVSQSPRYKVTKRGQDVTLRCDPISSHATLYWYQQALGQGPEFLTYFNYEAQPDKSGLPSDRFSAERPEGSISTLTIQRTEQRDSAMYRCASSLAGGQGNEQFFGPGTRLTVL.

The chain has TRBV4-1 and TRBJ1-2; D gene uncertain. This CDR3 is built from 20 residues. Germline loops: CDR1 MGHRA, CDR2 YSYEKL. Trimming removed 4 bases at V and 1 base at J, with 28 bases between. CDR3 sequence reads: CASSPPGSSRWREINYGYTF. CDR3 nucleotide sequence: TGCGCCAGCAGCCCGCCCGGGAGCTCCCGATGGAGAGAAATTAACTATGGCTACACCTTC.

This chain links TRBV10-2 with TRBJ1-5; possibly TRBD1 for D (5 bases). The germline gives CDR1 WSHSY, CDR2 SAAADI. With 3 bases removed from V and 2 bases from J, the gap between germline ends came to 14 bases. The CDR3 totals 16 residues. This CDR3 is CASSELGGVGNQPQHF. The CDR3 DNA is TGCGCCAGCAGTGAACTCGGGGGGGTTGGCAATCAGCCCCAGCATTTT.

The chain is built from TRBV30 and TRBJ1-1; D not resolved. CDR1 is GTSNPN and CDR2 is SVGIG in the germline V gene (reference sequence). V was trimmed by 4 bases and J by 4 bases, leaving 13 bases between them. The length of the CDR3 is 13 residues. CDR3 in amino acids: CAWTRGSGTEAFF. The CDR3 coding sequence is TGTGCCTGGACCAGAGGGAGTGGCACTGAAGCTTTCTTT. Variable domain in full (rest from reference TRBV30 and TRBJ1-1): SQTIHQWPATLVQPVGSPLSLECTVEGTSNPNLYWYRQAAGRGLQLLFYSVGIGQISSEVPQNLSASRPQDRQFILSSKKLLLSDSGFYLCAWTRGSGTEAFFGQGTRLTVV.

This clone was observed a single time. V usage is TRBV6-5 and J usage is TRBJ2-3; perhaps TRBD2 as D (6 bases). From germline, CDR1 is MNHEY and CDR2 SVGAGI. Trimming cost V 10 bases and J 4 bases, with 9 bases left between them. The CDR3 extends over 11 amino acids. CDR3: CATSGSDTQYF. The CDR3 DNA sequence: TGTGCCACCAGCGGGTCAGATACGCAGTATTTT.

This chain joins TRBV10-1 and TRBJ2-1, with unresolved D. The CDR3 has 12 amino acids. V was pared by 5 bases and J by 12 bases, with 14 bases between. CDR1 and CDR2 from the germline V gene are WNHNN and SYGVQD (reference sequence). CDR3: CASSQSATGQFF. The CDR3 nucleotides are TGCGCCAGCAGTCAATCGGCCACGGGGCAGTTCTTC.

This clone occurred a few times. The CDR3 nucleotides read TGTGCCAGCAGTGAATTGACAGGTTTTAATGAAAAACTGTTTTTT. Encoded protein: CASSELTGFNEKLFF. The chain employs TRBV2 and TRBJ1-4; D is possibly TRBD1 (6 bases). This CDR3 has 15 amino acids. Germline V gene sequence: CDR1 SNHLY, CDR2 FYNNEI. V lost 2 bases to trimming and J lost 4 bases, with 11 bases between them.

V and J are TRBV4-1 and TRBJ1-3; D ambiguous. V lost 4 bases to trimming and J lost 0 bases, with 10 bases between them. CDR3 size: 15 residues. Germline V gene lookup returns CDR1 MGHRA and CDR2 YSYEKL. In DNA, the CDR3 is TGCGCCAGCAGCCTCGACACCAGCTCTGGAAACACCATATATTTT. This gives the protein CASSLDTSSGNTIYF.

V gene TRBV20-1 combines with J gene TRBJ2-1; D is uncertain. Germline assignment: CDR1 DFQATT and CDR2 SNEGSKA (reference sequence). The CDR3 runs 11 residues. V was trimmed by 2 bases and J by 10 bases, leaving 9 bases between them. CDR3 amino acids: CSARIEPEQFF. For the CDR3, the DNA is TGCAGTGCTAGAATAGAGCCGGAGCAGTTCTTC.

The rearrangement links TRBV30 to TRBJ1-1; no reliable D call. Trimming cost V 0 bases and J 0 bases, with 14 bases left between them. Germline CDR1 and CDR2: GTSNPN and SVGIG (reference sequence). The CDR3 totals 16 residues. The CDR3 region is CAWSVRNGIMNTEAFF. The CDR3 region has the DNA TGTGCCTGGAGTGTACGCAACGGGATCATGAACACTGAAGCTTTCTTT.